Listed below are T cell receptor beta chains from one sample, sequenced in a study of beta chain features in type 1 diabetes. Using immunoSEQ multiplex PCR, the repertoire was profiled, and TCRdb retains in-frame clones only, with some absent. The table has about 620,000 clones, around a sixth seen once; the top ten hold about 0.097%. The sequenced sample was naive CD4+ T cells from blood. The receptor source for this set is a young man in good health. Each CDR3 is given with its conserved first and last residue. The order of the fields is J gene, V gene, clone size, D gene, CDR3 protein, CDR3 DNA. A D gene is named only where the DNA matches it firmly. Not all rows give a size; the values are once, few, many and, for expanded clones, a class.

>TRBJ2-1|TRBV10-3|few|TRBD2
CAISEGGSGSSNEQFF
TGTGCCATCAGTGAAGGGGGTAGCGGGAGCTCCAATGAGCAGTTCTTC
>TRBJ2-7|TRBV9|few|TRBD1
CASSVSGQGAWEQYF
TGTGCCAGCAGCGTATCGGGACAGGGGGCTTGGGAGCAGTACTTC
>TRBJ2-1|TRBV7-3|-|-
CASSRLESSYNEQFF
TGTGCCAGCAGCCGTCTCGAAAGCTCCTACAATGAGCAGTTCTTC
>TRBJ1-1|TRBV11-2|few|-
CASSSERDTFTEAFF
TGTGCCAGCAGCTCTGAGAGGGATACGTTCACTGAAGCTTTCTTT
>TRBJ2-3|TRBV2|-|-
CASRLTTDTQYF
TGTGCCAGCAGGCTTACGACAGATACGCAGTATTTT
>TRBJ1-2|TRBV29-1|few|TRBD1
CSVQGEGYTF
TGCAGCGTACAGGGGGAAGGCTACACCTTC
>TRBJ2-3|TRBV28|-|-
CASSSPVNTDTQYF
TGTGCCAGCAGTTCCCCAGTCAACACAGATACGCAGTATTTT
>TRBJ2-2|TRBV7-6|-|-
CASSTRDGSNTGELFF
TGTGCCAGCAGCACAAGGGACGGCTCCAACACCGGGGAGCTGTTTTTT
>TRBJ2-3|TRBV7-7|-|TRBD2
CASSFSSGSSDTQYF
TGTGCCAGCAGCTTTTCGAGCGGGAGTTCAGATACGCAGTATTTT
>TRBJ1-5|TRBV7-8|few|-
CASSRRVSGEAQHF
TGTGCCAGCAGCCGGCGGGTGTCCGGGGAGGCCCAGCATTTT
>TRBJ1-6|TRBV2|-|-
CASREQGLDNSPLHF
TGTGCCAGCAGGGAACAGGGTTTGGATAATTCACCCCTCCACTTT
>TRBJ2-5|TRBV4-1|few|TRBD1
CASSQDNRGRETQYF
TGCGCCAGCAGCCAAGATAACAGGGGGAGAGAGACCCAGTACTTC
>TRBJ1-2|TRBV19|-|TRBD1
CASSSPGTGRGSGYTF
TGTGCCAGTAGTAGCCCCGGGACAGGGAGAGGAAGCGGCTACACCTTC
>TRBJ1-1|TRBV7-9|many|-
CASSLEGNTEAFF
TGTGCCAGCAGCTTGGAGGGGAACACTGAAGCTTTCTTT
>TRBJ2-5|TRBV9|few|-
CASSGTTQETQYF
TGTGCCAGCAGCGGGACTACCCAAGAGACCCAGTACTTC
>TRBJ2-5|TRBV7-2|-|-
CASRPQGETQYF
TGTGCCAGCAGGCCACAGGGAGAGACCCAGTACTTC
>TRBJ2-1|TRBV2|few|TRBD2
CASSGGTSGYNEQFF
TGTGCCAGCAGTGGTGGGACTAGCGGTTACAATGAGCAGTTCTTC
>TRBJ2-2|TRBV7-3|few|-
CATRDGGKNTGELFF
TGTGCCACCCGAGACGGGGGAAAAAACACCGGGGAGCTGTTTTTT
>TRBJ1-1|TRBV29-1|few|-
CSVEGSWTEAFF
TGCAGCGTTGAGGGCAGTTGGACTGAAGCTTTCTTT
>TRBJ2-7|TRBV10-3|few|-
CAITTDRAGVYEQYF
TGTGCCATCACCACGGACAGGGCGGGGGTCTACGAGCAGTACTTC
>TRBJ2-1|TRBV9|few|TRBD1
CASSAHKDRAYNEQFF
TGTGCCAGCAGCGCCCACAAGGACAGGGCCTACAATGAGCAGTTCTTC
>TRBJ2-5|TRBV5-1|-|-
CASSEDQGGTQYF
TGCGCCAGCAGCGAGGACCAGGGGGGGACCCAGTACTTC
>TRBJ2-3|TRBV27|-|-
CASSPRGGALGRRTDTQYF
TGTGCCAGCAGCCCTAGAGGGGGGGCCTTGGGACGCCGCACAGATACGCAGTATTTT
>TRBJ1-2|TRBV7-9|-|-
CAPRRGWGYSGYTF
TGTGCCCCGCGGCGCGGGTGGGGTTACTCTGGCTACACCTTC
>TRBJ1-2|TRBV14|few|-
CASSPEPRRGYGYTF
TGTGCCAGCAGCCCCGAACCTCGCCGGGGCTATGGCTACACCTTC
>TRBJ2-7|TRBV9|-|TRBD2
CASSVVSLAGKGEQYF
TGTGCCAGCAGCGTAGTCTCTCTAGCGGGTAAAGGCGAGCAGTACTTC
>TRBJ2-5|TRBV4-2|-|TRBD2
CASSPKATSGDQETQYF
TGTGCCAGCAGCCCGAAGGCGACTAGCGGGGACCAAGAGACCCAGTACTTC
>TRBJ2-2|TRBV4-1|few|-
CASTRISLPGAGGELFF
TGCGCCAGCACCCGGATCTCTTTACCTGGAGCTGGCGGGGAGCTGTTTTTT
>TRBJ1-5|TRBV29-1|few|-
CSALSGNQPQHF
TGCAGCGCACTATCCGGCAATCAGCCCCAGCATTTT
>TRBJ1-2|TRBV25-1|few|-
CASGWIPGVYTF
TGTGCCAGCGGGTGGATACCGGGGGTCTACACCTTC
>TRBJ1-5|TRBV15|-|TRBD1
CATSRGQGNQPQHF
TGTGCCACCAGCAGGGGACAGGGGAATCAGCCCCAGCATTTT
>TRBJ2-7|TRBV6-5|few|-
CASRGPYEQYF
TGTGCCAGCAGGGGGCCGTACGAGCAGTACTTC
>TRBJ1-2|TRBV30|-|-
CAWFWRANYGYTF
TGTGCCTGGTTTTGGCGGGCTAACTATGGCTACACCTTC
>TRBJ2-7|TRBV4-2|-|TRBD2
CASSPTSETYEQYF
TGTGCCAGCAGCCCGACTAGCGAGACCTACGAGCAGTACTTC
>TRBJ2-1|TRBV20-1|few|-
CSARFWNEQFF
TGCAGTGCCCGCTTCTGGAATGAGCAGTTCTTC
>TRBJ2-7|TRBV30|-|-
CAWSVLAGEQYF
TGTGCCTGGAGTGTACTGGCGGGCGAGCAGTACTTC
>TRBJ2-3|TRBV5-1|few|TRBD2
CASSLTSRSTDTQYF
TGCGCCAGCAGCCTGACTAGCCGCAGCACAGATACGCAGTATTTT
>TRBJ2-1|TRBV19|few|TRBD2
CASRDPGLAGGFPNEQFF
TGTGCCAGTAGAGATCCTGGGCTAGCGGGAGGGTTTCCCAATGAGCAGTTCTTC
>TRBJ2-1|TRBV6-5|few|-
CASSYSPWVTNEQFF
TGTGCCAGCAGTTACTCACCCTGGGTAACCAATGAGCAGTTCTTC
>TRBJ1-2|TRBV5-1|-|-
CASSLGPMEGYTF
TGCGCCAGCAGCTTGGGCCCGATGGAGGGCTACACCTTC
>TRBJ1-5|TRBV30|-|TRBD1
CAWRERNRDREPRNQPQHF
TGTGCCTGGAGGGAAAGGAACCGGGACAGGGAGCCGCGCAATCAGCCCCAGCATTTT
>TRBJ2-1|TRBV19|-|TRBD1
CATRDREISYNEQFF
TGTGCCACCCGGGACAGGGAAATCTCCTACAATGAGCAGTTCTTC
>TRBJ2-3|TRBV5-6|once|-
CASSFRQKPSTDTQYF
TGTGCCAGCAGCTTTCGACAGAAACCTAGCACAGATACGCAGTATTTT
>TRBJ2-5|TRBV25-1|-|-
CASSEETRIGTQYF
TGTGCCAGCAGTGAAGAAACCCGTATTGGAACCCAGTACTTC
>TRBJ1-4|TRBV7-6|few|TRBD1
CASSLATGQGKKLFF
TGTGCCAGCAGCTTAGCGACCGGACAGGGGAAAAAACTGTTTTTT
>TRBJ2-7|TRBV7-9|-|TRBD2
CASSFLGGSVASDEQYF
TGTGCCAGCAGCTTTTTAGGCGGGAGCGTAGCTTCCGACGAGCAGTACTTC
>TRBJ2-7|TRBV2|-|TRBD1
CASSERIGTDYEQYF
TGTGCCAGCAGTGAGAGGATCGGGACAGACTACGAGCAGTACTTC
>TRBJ2-5|TRBV10-3|-|-
CAISETIYGEETQYF
TGTGCCATCAGTGAGACCATATACGGGGAAGAGACCCAGTACTTC
>TRBJ1-1|TRBV20-1|few|-
CSAMGNTEAFF
TGCAGTGCTATGGGGAACACTGAAGCTTTCTTT
>TRBJ2-3|TRBV7-9|-|-
CASSKDGTDTQYF
TGTGCCAGCAGCAAGGACGGCACAGATACGCAGTATTTT
>TRBJ2-1|TRBV7-9|-|TRBD1
CASQQQGWVGNEQFF
TGTGCCTCCCAACAACAGGGGTGGGTAGGGAATGAGCAGTTCTTC
>TRBJ1-5|TRBV2|few|TRBD1
CASREQGLANQPQHF
TGTGCCAGCAGGGAACAGGGGTTGGCCAATCAGCCCCAGCATTTT
>TRBJ2-6|TRBV19|-|TRBD1
CANFGQGAFSGANVLTF
TGTGCCAACTTCGGACAGGGGGCGTTCTCTGGGGCCAACGTCCTGACTTTC
>TRBJ1-1|TRBV7-2|-|-
CASSFTGGFVTEAFF
TGTGCCAGCAGCTTCACGGGGGGATTCGTCACTGAAGCTTTCTTT
>TRBJ1-1|TRBV7-3|few|TRBD1
CASSLTRTGGMWTEAFF
TGTGCCAGCAGCTTAACGAGGACAGGGGGTATGTGGACTGAAGCTTTCTTT